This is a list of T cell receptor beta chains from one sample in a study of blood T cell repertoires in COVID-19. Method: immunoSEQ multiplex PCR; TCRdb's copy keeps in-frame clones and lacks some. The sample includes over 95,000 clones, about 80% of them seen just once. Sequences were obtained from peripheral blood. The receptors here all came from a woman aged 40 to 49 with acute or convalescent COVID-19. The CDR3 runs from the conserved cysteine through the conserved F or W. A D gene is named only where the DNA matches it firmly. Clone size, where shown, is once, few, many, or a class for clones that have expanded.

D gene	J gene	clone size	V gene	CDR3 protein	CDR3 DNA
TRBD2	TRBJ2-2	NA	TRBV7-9	CASSGEGNTGELFF	TGTGCCAGCAGTGGGGAGGGCAACACCGGGGAGCTGTTTTTT
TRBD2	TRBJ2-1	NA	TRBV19	CASRLVAAGVNEQFF	TGTGCCAGTAGACTCGTGGCAGCGGGGGTGAATGAGCAGTTCTTC
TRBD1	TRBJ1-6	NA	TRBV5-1	CASSSGQDSPLHF	TGCGCCAGCAGCTCGGGACAGGACTCACCCCTCCACTTT
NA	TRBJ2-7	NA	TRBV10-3	CAISERGYEQYF	TGTGCCATCAGTGAACGAGGGTACGAGCAGTACTTC
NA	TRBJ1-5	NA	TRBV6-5	CASSYSRMGNQPQHF	TGTGCCAGCAGTTACTCGAGAATGGGCAATCAGCCCCAGCATTTT
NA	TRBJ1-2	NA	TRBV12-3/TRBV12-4	CASSDGGYGYTF	TGTGCCAGCAGTGACGGGGGCTATGGCTACACCTTC
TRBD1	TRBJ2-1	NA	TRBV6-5	CASSLGGDSYNEQFF	TGTGCCAGCAGTCTAGGGGGCGATTCCTACAATGAGCAGTTCTTC
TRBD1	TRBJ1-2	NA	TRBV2	CASQRTGQAYGYTF	TGTGCCAGCCAACGTACGGGACAGGCCTATGGCTACACCTTC
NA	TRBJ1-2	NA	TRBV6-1	CASSDLGTANYGYTF	TGTGCCAGCAGTGACCTGGGCACCGCTAACTATGGCTACACCTTC
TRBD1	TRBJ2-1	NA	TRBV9	CASSVGQPNNEQFF	TGTGCCAGCAGCGTGGGACAGCCGAACAATGAGCAGTTCTTC
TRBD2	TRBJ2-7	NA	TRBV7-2	CASSFPGLGSYEQYF	TGTGCCAGCAGCTTCCCGGGACTAGGGTCCTACGAGCAGTACTTC
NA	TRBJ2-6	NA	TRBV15	CATSRLRSGSSAGANVLTF	TGTGCCACCAGCAGGCTACGTTCGGGGAGCTCGGCTGGGGCCAACGTCCTGACTTTC
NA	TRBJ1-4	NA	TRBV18	CASSPYRNEKLFF	TGTGCCAGCTCACCTTACCGGAATGAAAAACTGTTTTTT
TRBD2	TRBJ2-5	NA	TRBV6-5	CASRLAGGWETQYF	TGTGCCAGCAGACTAGCGGGGGGGTGGGAGACCCAGTACTTC
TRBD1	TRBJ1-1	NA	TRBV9	CASSVDQGVDTEAFF	TGTGCCAGCAGCGTAGACCAGGGGGTGGACACTGAAGCTTTCTTT
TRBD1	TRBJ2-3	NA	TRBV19	CASSWTGLIDTQYF	TGTGCCAGTAGCTGGACAGGGTTGATAGATACGCAGTATTTT
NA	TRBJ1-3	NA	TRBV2	CASSEARNSGNTIYF	TGTGCCAGCAGTGAAGCCAGGAACTCTGGAAACACCATATATTTT
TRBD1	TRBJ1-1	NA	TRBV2	CASSLTGATEAFF	TGTGCCAGCAGCCTGACAGGGGCCACTGAAGCTTTCTTT
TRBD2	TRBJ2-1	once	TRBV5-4	CASSLAMAGGLVSNEQFF	TGTGCCAGCAGCTTGGCCATGGCGGGGGGGCTGGTAAGCAATGAGCAGTTCTTC
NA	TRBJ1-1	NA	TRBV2	CASSLTVNTEAFF	TGTGCCAGCTCGCTTACAGTTAACACTGAAGCTTTCTTT
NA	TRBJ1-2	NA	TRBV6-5	CASRPYDGYTF	TGTGCCAGCAGACCCTATGATGGCTACACCTTC
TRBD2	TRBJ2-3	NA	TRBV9	CASSVVGASGGSDTQYF	TGTGCCAGCAGCGTAGTAGGCGCTAGCGGGGGTTCAGATACGCAGTATTTT